This T cell receptor (beta chain) is from a study of cytomegalovirus exposure and HLA in healthy donors. As for the study in general: About 85 million unique TCR sequences came from HLA-typed donors in an early release. Study-level findings and limits: Earlier analysis yielded a pattern in which most TCR beta V segments were productive about 87% or about 30% of the time.

The CDR3 is 16 amino acids. CDR1 and CDR2 from the germline V gene are WNHNN and SYGVQD (reference sequence). V was clipped by 2 bases and J by 2 bases, with 14 bases between them. This PCR relied on a set of 60 Vbeta primers and 13 Jbeta primers. Assay used: immunoSEQ multiplex PCR; TCRdb lists only in-frame clones, some missing. Here the sample spans 150,000 to 200,000 clones, around 68% being singletons. Points on this clone: Its target is unknown.

Sample: PBMCs. This TCR was recovered from a man aged 50-59 years in good health and CMV-seronegative. The chain is built from TRBV10-1 and TRBJ2-3, with TRBD2 as a possible D gene (6 bases). CDR3 DNA: TGCGCCAGCAGTGAGCGGAGGGATCTTGTCACAGATACGCAGTATTTT. This gives the protein CASSERRDLVTDTQYF.